This TCR beta chain was captured in a study of shared clonotypes between healthy human individuals. Looking at the study overall: Per-donor plates numbered three CD4 naive, three CD4 memory, two CD8 naive and one CD8 memory. Study outcomes and limitations: Clonotypes not shared had lower generation probabilities than those common to all four donors.

Every one of the donors was a Caucasian adult that lived in Nashville, Tennessee. What CD8 memory combined were CD45RO+ cells and CCR7-negative CD45RA+ TemRA cells. Method: immunoSEQ multiplex PCR; TCRdb's copy keeps in-frame clones and lacks some. The sample yields 300,000 to 400,000 clones, roughly 91% seen once. About this clone itself: Its antigen is undetermined.

Germline V CDR1 and CDR2: LNHDA, SQIVND (reference sequence). The CDR3 is 14 residues long. Trimming took off 1 base at V and 4 bases at J, with 10 bases between the two ends. What was sequenced was memory CD8+ T cells sorted from blood. Subset defined: CD45RO+ cells pooled with CCR7-negative TemRA cells. This sequence was found in a man aged 18 to 29 in good health. The chain is built from TRBV19 and TRBJ1-2; D gene unclear. As DNA, the CDR3 is TGTGCCAGTAGTATAGGCAGGAGCCCCTATGGCTACACCTTC. Amino acids: CASSIGRSPYGYTF.